This is a list of T cell receptor beta chains from one sample in a study of a mutant IDH1 vaccine in newly diagnosed glioma. These receptors are not linked to any known antigen. This table comes from immunoSEQ multiplex PCR, and its TCRdb copy is limited to in-frame clones, with some not included. This sample yields 30,000 to 40,000 clones, of which around 87% are seen a single time; around 13% belongs to the top ten. Sequencing was performed on PBMCs, taken from a glioma patient whose treatment included an IDH1 peptide vaccine. The origin of the receptors is a woman aged 25 to 45 with glioma. Both conserved end residues are part of each CDR3. A D gene is named only where the DNA matches it firmly. Clone size appears in some rows only: once, few, many, or a class for an expanded clone.

>.|TRBV9|.|TRBJ2-7
CANPPTTGYSSYEQYF
TGTGCCAACCCGCCTACAACAGGTTACAGCTCCTACGAGCAGTACTTC
>.|TRBV9|.|TRBJ1-6
CASSVENSPLHF
TGTGCCAGCAGCGTCGAGAATTCACCCCTCCACTTT
>once|TRBV4-3|TRBD1|TRBJ1-2
CASSHGTGGDGYTF
TGCGCCAGCAGCCATGGGACAGGGGGGGATGGCTACACCTTC
>.|TRBV4-1|.|TRBJ1-4
CASSQQATNEKLFF
TGCGCCAGCAGCCAGCAGGCAACTAATGAAAAACTGTTTTTT
>.|TRBV2|.|TRBJ1-6
CASTPNQGSNSPLHF
TGTGCCAGCACGCCCAATCAGGGATCTAATTCACCCCTCCACTTT
>.|TRBV2|.|TRBJ2-3
CASTGANTDTQYF
TGTGCCAGCACGGGGGCCAACACAGATACGCAGTATTTT
>.|TRBV29-1|.|TRBJ2-1
CSTTWGGLYNEQFF
TGCAGCACAACATGGGGTGGCCTCTACAATGAGCAGTTCTTC
>.|TRBV6-1|TRBD1|TRBJ1-2
CASSVLSGQTYGYTF
TGTGCCAGCAGTGTTCTTTCGGGACAGACCTATGGCTACACCTTC
>.|TRBV5-4|.|TRBJ2-7
CASSLRSDEQYF
TGTGCCAGCAGCTTAAGGTCGGACGAGCAGTACTTC
>.|TRBV4-2|.|TRBJ1-1
CATQPTGGRENTEAFF
TGTGCCACCCAGCCAACGGGGGGGAGGGAGAACACTGAAGCTTTCTTT
>.|TRBV7-9|TRBD1|TRBJ2-7
CASSLAGTANTHEQYF
TGTGCCAGCAGCTTAGCCGGGACAGCAAATACCCACGAGCAGTACTTC
>.|TRBV30|TRBD2|TRBJ2-7
CAWSPGLREQYF
TGTGCCTGGAGTCCGGGACTAAGGGAGCAGTACTTC
>.|TRBV15|.|TRBJ1-5
CATSTDSSNQPQHF
TGTGCCACCAGCACCGACAGTAGCAATCAGCCCCAGCATTTT
>.|TRBV5-5|.|TRBJ1-1
CASSLGSTGPEAFF
TGTGCCAGCAGCTTGGGTTCTACCGGGCCTGAAGCTTTCTTT
>.|TRBV11-2|.|TRBJ1-6
CASSFGEGSSYNSPLHF
TGTGCCAGCAGCTTCGGGGAAGGGAGCTCCTATAATTCACCCCTCCACTTT
>.|TRBV2|TRBD1|TRBJ2-7
CASSGTGGFYEQYF
TGTGCCAGCAGTGGGACAGGGGGCTTCTACGAGCAGTACTTC